This TCR beta chain was retrieved from a study of T-cell memory formation after mild COVID-19. Across the whole study: TCR clusters largely stayed donor specific. Study observations and caveats: Day 15 to 85 contracting clones showed balanced CD4/CD8; later expanders leaned CD4+. SARS-CoV-2 specificity of second-wave clones peaking day 37 was unconfirmed. For contracting clones, CD4+ ones sat mainly in CM and EM, CD8+ in EMRA.

TCRdb recomputed calls from the 5' RACE reads with MiXCR, one row per CDR3 protein. The sample includes approximately 100,000 distinct CDR3 sequences, around 10% of them seen just once. Trimming shortened V by 5 bases and J by 4 bases, and 6 bases separated the two germline ends. Germline V gene data show CDR1 as KGHSH and CDR2 as LQKENI. There are 11 residues in the CDR3. This clonotype was recorded many times. Its antigen is currently unknown. The source material was PBMCs or a T cell subset sorted from them (not recorded which). The V and J genes are TRBV18 and TRBJ2-7; D is unresolved. This receptor was identified in a man in his late teens or twenties who had mild COVID-19 (a few samples of this study predate the infection). Cell type and time point are not known. The CDR3 bases are TGTGCCAGCTCATCTGATTACGAGCAGTACTTC. The encoded protein is CASSSDYEQYF.